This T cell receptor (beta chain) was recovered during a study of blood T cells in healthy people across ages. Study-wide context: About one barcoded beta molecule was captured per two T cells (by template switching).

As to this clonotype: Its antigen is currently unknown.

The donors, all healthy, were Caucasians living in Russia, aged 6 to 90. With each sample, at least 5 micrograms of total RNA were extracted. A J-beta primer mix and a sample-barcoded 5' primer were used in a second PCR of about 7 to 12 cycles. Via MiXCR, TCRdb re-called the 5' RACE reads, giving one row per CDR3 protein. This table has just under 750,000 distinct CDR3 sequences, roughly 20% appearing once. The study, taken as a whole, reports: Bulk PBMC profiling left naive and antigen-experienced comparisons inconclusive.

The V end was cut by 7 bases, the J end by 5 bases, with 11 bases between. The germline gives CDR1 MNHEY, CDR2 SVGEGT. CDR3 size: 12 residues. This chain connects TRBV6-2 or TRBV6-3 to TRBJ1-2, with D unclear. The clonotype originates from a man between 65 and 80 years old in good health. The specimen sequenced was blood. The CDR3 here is CASNLQRYGYTF. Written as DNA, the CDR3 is TGTGCCAGCAACCTCCAGAGGTATGGCTACACCTTC.